This entry lists 20 T cell receptor beta chains sequenced from one sample in a study of shared clonotypes between healthy human individuals. Only in-frame clones appear in the TCRdb table, and some are missing; sequencing was by immunoSEQ multiplex PCR. The sample shows approximately 500,000 clones, roughly 85% of them seen only once. Sequencing was performed on PBMCs. These receptors originate from a middle-aged woman in good health. Some clones in this sample may be carry-over from other donors' samples.

This clone has a single count. The chain joins TRBV30 to TRBJ1-2; possibly TRBD1 for D (5 bases). Germline CDR1 and CDR2: GTSNPN and SVGIG (reference sequence). Trimming cost V 4 bases and J 7 bases, with 10 bases left between them. CDR3 length: 11 residues. The CDR3 DNA is TGTGCCTGGAAACGGGGCTCTGGCTACACCTTC. Protein: CAWKRGSGYTF.

The genes are TRBV6-5 and TRBJ2-7; 8 nucleotides agree with TRBD2. CDR1 is MNHEY, CDR2 SVGAGI, per germline. V was clipped by 5 bases and J by 7 bases; unmatched bases: 1. CDR3 length: 11 residues. This CDR3 reads CASSREGEQYF. CDR3 DNA sequence: TGTGCCAGCAGTCGGGAGGGAGAGCAGTACTTC.

This clone was detected a few times. This sequence joins TRBV5-1 and TRBJ2-7, with 10 bases fitting TRBD1. The CDR3 spans 14 residues. Germline loops: CDR1 SGHRS, CDR2 YFSETQ. Trimming at V came to 4 bases and at J to 4 bases, leaving 5 bases not matched to a gene. The DNA of the CDR3 is TGCGCCAGCAGCACTCCGGGACAGGGGTACGAGCAGTACTTC. Its protein is CASSTPGQGYEQYF.

The V gene is TRBV30, the J gene TRBJ2-2; D remains unclear. Per the germline V gene, CDR1 is GTSNPN and CDR2 is SVGIG (reference sequence). CDR3 length equals 13 residues. V was shortened by 2 bases and J by 4 bases, with 8 bases between the two germline ends. The CDR3 loop reads CAWSRSVTGELFF. CDR3 nucleotides: TGTGCCTGGAGTAGGTCTGTCACCGGGGAGCTGTTTTTT.

The V gene is TRBV15, the J gene TRBJ2-7, with 13 bases that match TRBD2. With V trimmed by 5 bases and J by 6 bases, 7 bases remained unmatched. CDR1 and CDR2 from the germline V gene are LNHNV and YYDKDF (reference sequence). This CDR3 contains 15 residues. The CDR3 DNA is TGTGCCACCAGCCGAGGACTAGCGGGAGCTTCCGAGCAGTACTTC. As protein: CATSRGLAGASEQYF.

In its sample, this clone was seen a few times. The chain is built from TRBV6-1 and TRBJ2-7; D not resolved. Trimming cost V 3 bases and J 5 bases, with 11 bases left between them. CDR1 MNHNS and CDR2 SASEGT come from the germline V gene. CDR3 length: 13 amino acids. CDR3 sequence: CASSETERNEQYF. CDR3 coding DNA: TGTGCCAGCAGTGAGACGGAGAGGAACGAGCAGTACTTC.

This clone was found a few times. The rearrangement links TRBV11-2 to TRBJ2-2, with D tentatively TRBD2 (6 bases). V lost 1 base and J 4 bases, leaving 13 bases between the germline ends. Germline CDR1 SGHAT, CDR2 FQNNGV. The CDR3 has 16 amino acids. The CDR3 region has the DNA TGTGCCAGCAGCTTAGGGGGAAGGCGGGGCACCGGGGAGCTGTTTTTT. Translation gives CASSLGGRRGTGELFF.

V and J are TRBV5-4 and TRBJ2-7; TRBD2 matches 7 bases. The CDR3 has 13 amino acids. V trimming: 4 bases; J trimming: 7 bases; junction bases outside the gene matches: 8. Per the germline V gene, CDR1 is SGHNT and CDR2 is YYREEE (reference sequence). The CDR3 sequence: CASSPVGAGEQYF. CDR3 DNA: TGTGCCAGCAGCCCTGTGGGAGCGGGGGAGCAGTACTTC.

The chain carries TRBV7-2 and TRBJ2-2; D not resolved. Germline values: CDR1 SGHTA, CDR2 FQGNSA. The V gene lost 0 bases and the J gene lost 2 bases, with 4 bases spanning the gap. CDR3 length: 14 residues. The CDR3, as DNA: TGTGCCAGCAGCTTAGCGGCTAACACCGGGGAGCTGTTTTTT. This translates into CASSLAANTGELFF.

The table lists this clone with a count of one. The chain combines TRBV7-3 with TRBJ1-1; D not certain. V lost 5 bases, J lost 0 bases, and 7 bases lay in between. The germline CDR1 and CDR2 sequences are SGHTA and FQGTGA. The length of the CDR3 is 13 residues. The CDR3 nucleotides read TGTGCCAGCAGCGAGACGGTGAACACTGAAGCTTTCTTT. Its protein product is CASSETVNTEAFF.

The chain employs TRBV28 and TRBJ2-3, with D uncertain. The CDR3 loop spans 12 amino acids. Germline V gene data show CDR1 as MDHEN and CDR2 as SYDVKM. The V end was cut by 3 bases, the J end by 6 bases, with 7 bases between. As DNA, the CDR3 is TGTGCCAGCAGTTTCAATAGGGATACGCAGTATTTT. Its protein product is CASSFNRDTQYF.

This clone was recorded a few times. This rearrangement joins TRBV5-1 to TRBJ1-2; the D is unclear. The CDR3 spans 13 residues. CDR1 SGHRS and CDR2 YFSETQ come from the germline V gene. The germline V and J ends were trimmed by 0 bases and 5 bases, with 8 bases remaining between them. This chain's CDR3 is CASSLGTRYGYTF. The CDR3 DNA follows: TGCGCCAGCAGCTTGGGGACCCGGTATGGCTACACCTTC. The variable domain in full, with the rest retrieved from reference TRBV5-1 and TRBJ1-2, is KAGVTQTPRYLIKTRGQQVTLSCSPISGHRSVSWYQQTPGQGLQFLFEYFSETQRNKGNFPGRFSGRQFSNSRSEMNVSTLELGDSALYLCASSLGTRYGYTFGSGTRLTVV.

The J gene is TRBJ1-4, the V gene TRBV6-6; 11 bases map to TRBD1. In germline, CDR1 is MNHNY, CDR2 SVGAGI (reference sequence). The J segment lost 7 bases and the V segment lost 2 bases, leaving 3 bases of the junction unmatched. The CDR3 length is 15 residues. CDR3 coding DNA: TGTGCCAGCAGTTACGTCGGACAGGGGGCTGAAAAACTGTTTTTT. This sequence encodes CASSYVGQGAEKLFF.

The chain links TRBV27 to TRBJ1-2, with D unresolved. The germline V gene has CDR1 MNHEY and CDR2 SMNVEV (reference sequence). Deletions cut 7 bases from V and 0 bases from J, with 12 bases between. The CDR3 spans 14 residues. CDR3 region: CASKSDGSNYGYTF. The CDR3 nucleotides read TGTGCCAGCAAGTCGGACGGGTCTAACTATGGCTACACCTTC.

This clone has just one count. The chain joins TRBV7-9 to TRBJ2-3; tentatively, D is TRBD2 (6 bases). Germline values: CDR1 SEHNR, CDR2 FQNEAQ (reference sequence). Trimming removed 5 bases from V and 2 bases from J, with 14 bases in between. The CDR3 has 15 residues. The CDR3 is CASSPMGGDTDTQYF. The CDR3 bases are TGTGCCAGCAGCCCCATGGGCGGGGACACAGATACGCAGTATTTT.

V gene TRBV6-1 combines with J gene TRBJ1-1; D is undetermined. CDR3 length equals 15 residues. Per the germline V gene, CDR1 is MNHNS and CDR2 is SASEGT. The ends were cut back, 7 bases at V and 6 bases at J, with 21 bases in the middle. The CDR3 here is CASIGSGLLPAEAFF. DNA of the CDR3: TGTGCCAGCATCGGGTCCGGACTTTTACCCGCTGAAGCTTTCTTT.

This clone is a singleton in its sample. The rearrangement links TRBV13 to TRBJ2-7, with D perhaps being TRBD1 or TRBD2 (5 bases each). Germline V gives CDR1 PRHDT, CDR2 FYEKMQ (reference sequence). The CDR3 sequence is 14 residues long. The germline V and J ends were trimmed by 4 bases and 3 bases, with 13 bases remaining between them. CDR3 protein: CASSYRDGSYEQYF. In DNA, the CDR3 is TGTGCCAGCAGCTACCGGGACGGCAGCTACGAGCAGTACTTC.

This clone came up a few times. The chain is built from TRBV2 and TRBJ1-1; the D is unclear. Trimming cost V 2 bases and J 4 bases, with 5 bases left between them. The CDR3 covers 12 residues. The germline V gene has CDR1 SNHLY and CDR2 FYNNEI. CDR3 nucleotide sequence: TGTGCCAGCAGTGAACGAGTCACTGAAGCTTTCTTT. Translated, it gives CASSERVTEAFF.

The V call is TRBV5-1, the J call TRBJ1-1, with 7 bases identical to TRBD1. Germline CDR1 SGHRS, CDR2 YFSETQ. The CDR3 covers 16 residues. With 4 bases clipped from V and 1 base from J, the junction kept 10 bases outside the gene matches. CDR3 in amino acids: CASSATPGQQNTEAFF. The CDR3 nucleotides read TGCGCCAGCAGCGCTACGCCGGGACAGCAGAACACTGAAGCTTTCTTT.

CDR3 DNA: TGCAGCGTTTCGGGAGGGGGCCAAGAGACCCAGTACTTC. Encoded protein: CSVSGGGQETQYF. The chain recombines TRBV29-1 with TRBJ2-5; 8 positions agree with TRBD2. CDR1 is SQVTM and CDR2 is ANQGSEA in the germline V gene. CDR3 length equals 13 residues. V shed 5 bases, J shed 1 base, and the junction held 3 bases outside the gene matches.